This is a list of T cell receptor beta chains from one sample in a study of T cell repertoires in cytomegalovirus infection. TCRdb reanalysed the reads using MiXCR and keeps one entry per CDR3 protein. Among around 440,000 distinct CDR3 sequences listed, 10% to 12% were seen once. Sequencing used PBMCs. Receptors originate from a human donor in good health (CMV status not recorded). Some clones in this sample may be carry-over from other donors' samples. CDR3s include the opening cysteine and the closing phenylalanine or tryptophan. D genes are given only for firm matches. Not every row has a clone size; where given, it reads once, few, many or a size class.

V gene	D gene	clone size	J gene	CDR3 DNA	CDR3 protein
TRBV28	-	many	TRBJ1-2	TGTGCCAGCAGTGAGGGCTATGGCTACACCTTC	CASSEGYGYTF
TRBV7-9	-	many	TRBJ2-1	TGTGCCAGCAGCTTACTTCGGGACTTGCACAATGAGCAGTTCTTC	CASSLLRDLHNEQFF
TRBV3-1	-	-	TRBJ2-3	TGTGCCAGCAGCCCCTACACAGGCCACACAGATACGCAGTATTTT	CASSPYTGHTDTQYF
TRBV5-1	TRBD1	few	TRBJ1-2	TGCGCCAGCAGCTTGGGGACGGGACAGGGGCTCTATGGCTACACCTTC	CASSLGTGQGLYGYTF
TRBV20-1	-	few	TRBJ2-7	TGCAGTGTAAGAGGTTACGAGCAGTACTTC	CSVRGYEQYF
TRBV15	-	-	TRBJ2-7	TGTGCCACCAGCAGGGAAACCTCCTCCTACGAGCAGTACTTC	CATSRETSSYEQYF
TRBV20-1	-	-	TRBJ2-7	TGCAGTGCGGACACTTTGCTCTACGAGCAGTACTTC	CSADTLLYEQYF
TRBV5-4	-	-	TRBJ1-5	TGTGCCAGCAGCTTGATGGGAAGCAATCAGCCCCAGCATTTT	CASSLMGSNQPQHF
TRBV5-1	TRBD2	many	TRBJ2-1	TGCGCCAGCAGCGTTCCACTAGCGGGAGGTCCTGATGAGCAGTTCTTC	CASSVPLAGGPDEQFF
TRBV10-3	-	-	TRBJ2-7	TGTGCCATCAGTGAGTCGAGAAGGGTGTACGAGCAGTACTTC	CAISESRRVYEQYF
TRBV9	TRBD1	few	TRBJ1-6	TGTGCCAGCAGCGTGTCGGGACAGTTCAATTCACCCCTCCACTTT	CASSVSGQFNSPLHF
TRBV12-3/TRBV12-4	TRBD1	many	TRBJ2-1	TGTGCCAGCAGTTTAGCCCCCGGGACAGGGAGCAATGAGCAGTTCTTC	CASSLAPGTGSNEQFF
TRBV11-2	TRBD1	many	TRBJ1-5	TGTGCCAGCAGCCTGGGGGACAGGGATTATCAGCCCCAGCATTTT	CASSLGDRDYQPQHF
TRBV11-2	-	many	TRBJ2-2	TGTGCCAGCAGCCTCCGACAGGATCCCACCGGGGAGCTGTTTTTT	CASSLRQDPTGELFF
TRBV20-1	-	few	TRBJ1-2	TGCAGTGCTAGTAGATCCAGAGAGGGCTACACCTTC	CSASRSREGYTF
TRBV7-9	-	many	TRBJ1-2	TGTGCCAGCAGCGCTTGGGACTTTAACTATGGCTACACCTTC	CASSAWDFNYGYTF
TRBV9	-	few	TRBJ2-7	TGTGCCAGCTCTAGGGGGGTCGCCTACGAGCAGTACTTC	CASSRGVAYEQYF
TRBV28	TRBD2	-	TRBJ2-3	TGTGCCAGCAGTTTTGTAGCGGGAGGGCCTAATTCAGATACGCAGTATTTT	CASSFVAGGPNSDTQYF
TRBV7-2	-	many	TRBJ2-7	TGTGCCAGCAGCTCCCCCGCGGGGTTTAGCGCGTTCTCCTACGAGCAGTACTTC	CASSSPAGFSAFSYEQYF
TRBV19	-	-	TRBJ1-5	TGTGCCAGTAGTCCGGCAGGTCCAAGCAATCAGCCCCAGCATTTT	CASSPAGPSNQPQHF
TRBV24-1	TRBD2	many	TRBJ2-1	TGTGCCACCAGTGAGGAGGGAGGGTTCAATGAGCAGTTCTTC	CATSEEGGFNEQFF
TRBV24-1	-	many	TRBJ2-3	TGTGCCACCAGTCCCCGGGACACCACTCTAGATACGCAGTATTTT	CATSPRDTTLDTQYF
TRBV2	-	many	TRBJ2-7	TGTGCCAGCAGCGTTGACAGCTCCTCCTACGAGCAGTACTTC	CASSVDSSSYEQYF
TRBV28	-	many	TRBJ1-1	TGTGCCAGCAGTTTAGCGGGTTCTAGCGCTTTCTTT	CASSLAGSSAFF
TRBV7-6	TRBD1	-	TRBJ2-6	TGTGCCAGCAGCTTGAGGTCAGGGGGCCCCTCTGGGGCCAACGTCCTGACTTTC	CASSLRSGGPSGANVLTF
TRBV19	-	-	TRBJ1-2	TGTGCCAGTAGTATATTAGGGGCCGGCTATGGCTACACCTTC	CASSILGAGYGYTF
TRBV12-3/TRBV12-4	-	-	TRBJ2-3	TGTGCCAGCAGTGAGAGAATCTTCACAGATACGCAGTATTTT	CASSERIFTDTQYF
TRBV27	TRBD1	many	TRBJ2-3	TGTGCCAGCAGTTACCGACAGGGCTACACAGATACGCAGTATTTT	CASSYRQGYTDTQYF
TRBV12-3/TRBV12-4	TRBD1	-	TRBJ2-2	TGTGCCAGCAGTTTAGCGTCAAGGGGGCTCCTCCTTGCGAACACCGGGGAGCTGTTTTTT	CASSLASRGLLLANTGELFF
TRBV28	TRBD1	few	TRBJ2-5	TGTGCCAGCAGTTTACCTAGACAGGGGGCGATATACTTC	CASSLPRQGAIYF
TRBV6-1	-	-	TRBJ1-5	TGTGCCAGCCTCGCAGGAGCCGGCACCCAGCCCCAGCATTTT	CASLAGAGTQPQHF
TRBV7-6	-	many	TRBJ1-1	TGTGCCAGCAGCTCTATTGCTTCGTCGCGGTATGAAGCTTTCTTT	CASSSIASSRYEAFF
TRBV9	-	few	TRBJ2-6	TGTGCCAGCAGCCCTAGTGGGGGGCCTGGGGCCAACGTCCTGACTTTC	CASSPSGGPGANVLTF
TRBV15	-	many	TRBJ1-5	TGTGCCACCAGCAGCCCTCAGGAGGGAGGCAATCAGCCCCAGCATTTT	CATSSPQEGGNQPQHF
TRBV2	-	many	TRBJ1-2	TGTGCCAGCGAGCGAAGCTATGGCTACACCTTC	CASERSYGYTF
TRBV10-3	TRBD2	few	TRBJ2-7	TGTGCCACCAGGGTCCGTAGCGGGAGCGAGCAGTACTTC	CATRVRSGSEQYF
TRBV7-8	-	many	TRBJ1-2	TGTGCCAGCAGCTTAGCGTACCGGGACATGGGTGGCTACACCTTC	CASSLAYRDMGGYTF
TRBV6-6	TRBD1	many	TRBJ2-3	TGTGCCAGCAGTAGGACAGGGGGATCGGATACGCAGTATTTT	CASSRTGGSDTQYF
TRBV12-3/TRBV12-4	-	many	TRBJ2-3	TGTGCCAGCAGGAGACGCGTGGCAGATACGCAGTATTTT	CASRRRVADTQYF
TRBV5-1	TRBD1	many	TRBJ2-5	TGCGCCAGCGGGGGACAGCCTGGGGGCCAAGAGACCCAGTACTTC	CASGGQPGGQETQYF
TRBV7-9	-	many	TRBJ2-3	TGTGCCAGCAGCAACAGCCGGGGCCCTGAAGGGGCAGATACGCAGTATTTT	CASSNSRGPEGADTQYF
TRBV28	-	-	TRBJ2-7	TGTGCCAGCAGCCCAACCCCTTCCAAGCGACCTGCACCCTACGAGCAGTACTTC	CASSPTPSKRPAPYEQYF
TRBV2	TRBD1	many	TRBJ2-1	TGTGCCAGCAGGACAGGGGCCCGGCATCCGTTCTTC	CASRTGARHPFF
TRBV15	-	-	TRBJ2-3	TGTGCCACCAGCAGACTGCTGGGGGAAGATACGCAGTATTTT	CATSRLLGEDTQYF
TRBV2	-	-	TRBJ1-2	TGTGCCAGCAGTGTTGCAATCAACTATGGCTACACCTTC	CASSVAINYGYTF
TRBV19	TRBD2	-	TRBJ2-7	TGTGCCAGTGGTACGGGACTAACTTCCTACGAGCAGTACTTC	CASGTGLTSYEQYF
TRBV7-8	TRBD2	many	TRBJ2-1	TGTGCCAGCAGCTTAGGACTAGCCAAAAGCTCCTACAATGAGCAGTTCTTC	CASSLGLAKSSYNEQFF
TRBV12-3/TRBV12-4	TRBD2	many	TRBJ2-5	TGTGCCAGCAGTTCAGAATTAACTAGCGGGGGAGAGACCCAGTACTTC	CASSSELTSGGETQYF
TRBV29-1	-	few	TRBJ2-1	TGCAGCGTTCTTGAGGAACAGAGGAATGAGCAGTTCTTC	CSVLEEQRNEQFF